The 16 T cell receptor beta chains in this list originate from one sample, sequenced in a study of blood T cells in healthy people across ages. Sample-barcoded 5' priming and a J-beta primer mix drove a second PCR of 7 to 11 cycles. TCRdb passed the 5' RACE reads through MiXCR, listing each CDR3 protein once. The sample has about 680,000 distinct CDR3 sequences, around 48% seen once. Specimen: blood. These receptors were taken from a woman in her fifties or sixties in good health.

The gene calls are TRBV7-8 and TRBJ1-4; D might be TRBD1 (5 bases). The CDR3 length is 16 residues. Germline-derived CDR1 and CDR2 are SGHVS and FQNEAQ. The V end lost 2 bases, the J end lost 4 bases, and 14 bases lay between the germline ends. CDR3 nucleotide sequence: TGTGCCAGCAGCTTATACCCGCCGGGGCTTAATGAAAAACTGTTTTTT. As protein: CASSLYPPGLNEKLFF. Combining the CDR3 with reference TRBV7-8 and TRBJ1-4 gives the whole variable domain GAGVSQSPRYKVAKRGQDVALRCDPISGHVSLFWYQQALGQGPEFLTYFQNEAQLDKSGLPSDRFFAERPEGSVSTLKIQRTQQEDSAVYLCASSLYPPGLNEKLFFGSGTQLSVL.

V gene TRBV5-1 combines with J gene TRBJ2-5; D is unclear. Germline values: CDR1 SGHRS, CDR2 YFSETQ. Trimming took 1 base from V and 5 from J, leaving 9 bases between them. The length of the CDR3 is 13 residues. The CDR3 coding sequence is TGCGCCAGCAGCTTGAGGCAGGATGAGACCCAGTACTTC. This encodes CASSLRQDETQYF. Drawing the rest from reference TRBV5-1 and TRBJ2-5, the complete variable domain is KAGVTQTPRYLIKTRGQQVTLSCSPISGHRSVSWYQQTPGQGLQFLFEYFSETQRNKGNFPGRFSGRQFSNSRSEMNVSTLELGDSALYLCASSLRQDETQYFGPGTRLLVL.

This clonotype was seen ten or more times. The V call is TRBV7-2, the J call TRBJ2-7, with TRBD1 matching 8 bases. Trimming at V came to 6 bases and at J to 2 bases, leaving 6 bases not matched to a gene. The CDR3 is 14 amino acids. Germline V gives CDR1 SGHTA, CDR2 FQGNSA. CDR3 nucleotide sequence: TGTGCCAGCAGTACACAGGGGGGAGCCTACGAGCAGTACTTC. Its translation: CASSTQGGAYEQYF. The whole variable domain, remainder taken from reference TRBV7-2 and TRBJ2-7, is GAGVSQSPSNKVTEKGKDVELRCDPISGHTALYWYRQSLGQGLEFLIYFQGNSAPDKSGLPSDRFSAERTGGSVSTLTIQRTQQEDSAVYLCASSTQGGAYEQYFGPGTRLTVT.

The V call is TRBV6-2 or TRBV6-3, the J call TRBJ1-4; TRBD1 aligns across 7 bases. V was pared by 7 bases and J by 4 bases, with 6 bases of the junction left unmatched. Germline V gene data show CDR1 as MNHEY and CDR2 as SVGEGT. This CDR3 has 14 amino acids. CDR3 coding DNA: TGTGCCAGCAACTACAGGGGCGGTAATGAAAAACTGTTTTTT. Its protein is CASNYRGGNEKLFF.

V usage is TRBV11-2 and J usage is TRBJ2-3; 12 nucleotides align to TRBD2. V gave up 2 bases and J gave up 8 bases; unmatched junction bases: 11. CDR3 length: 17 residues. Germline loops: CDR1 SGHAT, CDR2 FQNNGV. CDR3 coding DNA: TGTGCCAGCAGCTTAACCGGACTAGCGGGGTCCGGAGGTACGCAGTATTTT. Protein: CASSLTGLAGSGGTQYF.

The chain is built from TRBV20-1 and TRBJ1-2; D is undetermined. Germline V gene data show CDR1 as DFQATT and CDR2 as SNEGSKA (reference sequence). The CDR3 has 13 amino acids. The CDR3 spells CSARRLANYGYTF. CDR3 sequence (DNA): TGCAGCGCCCGGAGACTGGCTAACTATGGCTACACCTTC.

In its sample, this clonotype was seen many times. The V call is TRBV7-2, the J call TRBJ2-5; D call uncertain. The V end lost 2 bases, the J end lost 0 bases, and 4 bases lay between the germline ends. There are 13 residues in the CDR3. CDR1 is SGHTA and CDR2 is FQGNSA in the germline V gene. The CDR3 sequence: CASSLHHQETQYF. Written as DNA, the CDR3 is TGTGCCAGCAGCTTACACCACCAAGAGACCCAGTACTTC.

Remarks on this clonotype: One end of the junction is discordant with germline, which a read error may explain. CDR3 in amino acids: CASMQFTDTRYF. CDR3 DNA: TGTGCCAGCATGCAATTCACAGATACGCGGTATTTT. V gene TRBV7-2 combines with J gene TRBJ2-3; D not certain. CDR1 SGHTA and CDR2 FQGNSA come from the germline V gene. This CDR3 has 12 residues.

The CDR3 region is CASGLAANTGELFF. CDR3 nucleotide sequence: TGTGCCAGCGGTCTGGCAGCGAACACCGGGGAGCTGTTTTTT. The chain recombines TRBV7-6 with TRBJ2-2, with no clear D. This CDR3 is built from 14 residues. The V gene's germline CDR1 is SGHVS and CDR2 FNYEAQ. V was clipped by 8 bases and J by 0 bases, with 10 bases between them.

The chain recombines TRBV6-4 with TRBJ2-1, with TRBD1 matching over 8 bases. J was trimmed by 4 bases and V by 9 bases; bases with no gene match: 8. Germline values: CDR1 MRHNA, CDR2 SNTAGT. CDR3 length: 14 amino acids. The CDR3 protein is CARRDRSIYNEQFF. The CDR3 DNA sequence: TGTGCCAGGCGGGACAGGAGTATATACAATGAGCAGTTCTTC.

CDR3 region: CASSPEGGRPNTEAFF. The CDR3 region has the DNA TGTGCCAGCAGCCCCGAAGGGGGGAGGCCGAACACTGAAGCTTTCTTT. This sequence joins TRBV7-8 and TRBJ1-1; maybe TRBD1 (6 bases). Trimming removed 5 bases from V and 1 base from J, with 17 bases in between. The CDR3 loop spans 16 amino acids. Germline V gene sequence: CDR1 SGHVS, CDR2 FQNEAQ.

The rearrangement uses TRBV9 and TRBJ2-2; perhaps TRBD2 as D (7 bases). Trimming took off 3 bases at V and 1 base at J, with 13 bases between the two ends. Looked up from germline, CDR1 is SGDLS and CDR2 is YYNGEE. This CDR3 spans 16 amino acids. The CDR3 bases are TGTGCCAGCAGCGAGGGGGGGCCCTGGAACACCGGGGAGCTGTTTTTT. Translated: CASSEGGPWNTGELFF. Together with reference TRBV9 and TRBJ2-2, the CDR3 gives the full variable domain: DSGVTQTPKHLITATGQRVTLRCSPRSGDLSVYWYQQSLDQGLQFLIQYYNGEERAKGNILERFSAQQFPDLHSELNLSSLELGDSALYFCASSEGGPWNTGELFFGEGSRLTVL.

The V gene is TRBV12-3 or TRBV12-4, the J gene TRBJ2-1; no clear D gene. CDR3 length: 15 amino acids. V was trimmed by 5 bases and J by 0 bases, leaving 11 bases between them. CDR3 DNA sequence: TGTGCCAGCAGTCACAAACGCGACTCCTACAATGAGCAGTTCTTC. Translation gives CASSHKRDSYNEQFF.

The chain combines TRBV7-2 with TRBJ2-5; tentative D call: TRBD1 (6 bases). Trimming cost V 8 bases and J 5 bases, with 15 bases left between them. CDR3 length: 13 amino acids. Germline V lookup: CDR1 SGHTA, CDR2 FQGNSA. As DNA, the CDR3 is TGTGCCAGCTCTTCCGGGACACTGGAGACCCAGTACTTC. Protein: CASSSGTLETQYF. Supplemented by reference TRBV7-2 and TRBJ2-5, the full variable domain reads GAGVSQSPSNKVTEKGKDVELRCDPISGHTALYWYRQSLGQGLEFLIYFQGNSAPDKSGLPSDRFSAERTGGSVSTLTIQRTQQEDSAVYLCASSSGTLETQYFGPGTRLLVL.

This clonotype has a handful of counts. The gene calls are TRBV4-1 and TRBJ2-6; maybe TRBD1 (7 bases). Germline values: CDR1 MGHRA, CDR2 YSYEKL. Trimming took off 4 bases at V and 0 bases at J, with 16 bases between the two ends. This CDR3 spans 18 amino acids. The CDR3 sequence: CASSRGQAGLSGANVLTF. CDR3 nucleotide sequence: TGCGCCAGCAGCCGAGGACAGGCGGGACTCTCTGGGGCCAACGTCCTGACTTTC.

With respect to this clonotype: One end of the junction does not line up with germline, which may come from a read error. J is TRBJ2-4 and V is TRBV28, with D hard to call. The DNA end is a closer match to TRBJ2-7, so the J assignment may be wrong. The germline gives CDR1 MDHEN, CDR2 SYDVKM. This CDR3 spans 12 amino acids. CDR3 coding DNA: TGTGCCGGCAGTCTATACTCCTACGAGCAGTACTTC. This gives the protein CAGSLYSYEQYF.